This T cell receptor (beta chain) was sequenced in a study of T cell repertoires in aging, cancer and after chemotherapy. Study in general: Paired samples before and after chemotherapy came from glioblastoma patients receiving temozolomide-based therapy.

The CDR3 extends over 15 amino acids. CDR1 and CDR2 (germline): LNHDA, SQIVND (reference sequence). V lost 5 bases and J lost 6; bases outside the gene matches: 10. By share, this clonotype counts as large. The template was genomic DNA from peripheral blood, not RNA. TRB rearrangements spanning V, D and J were amplified using mixed TRB-A/B primers. TCRdb fed the multiplex PCR reads into MiXCR, producing one record per CDR3 protein. The sample lists 2,000 to 2,500 distinct CDR3 sequences, about 25% occurring once. The chain carries TRBV19 and TRBJ2-7; 10 bases agree with TRBD2. The sequenced sample consisted of blood. The TCR comes from a human donor with a solid tumor. This CDR3 reads CASSVSAGGPIEQYF. The CDR3, as DNA: TGTGCCAGTAGTGTCTCAGCGGGAGGGCCGATCGAGCAGTACTTC.